The present entry profiles one T cell receptor (beta chain) with its context. Its antigen is not identified. The entry originates in a study of T cell responses to AZD1222 COVID-19 vaccine. Study-level points and caveats: Among vaccine-associated CD4 TCRs, coverage spanned spike, with dominance at 160-218 and 743-854.

Profiling relied on immunoSEQ multiplex PCR, and the TCRdb table lists in-frame clones only, not all of them. Of about 140,000 clones in the sample, roughly 89% are singletons; the top ten hold 5.5%. Germline V gene data show CDR1 as MNHEY and CDR2 as SMNVEV (reference sequence). The V end was cut by 7 bases, the J end by 0 bases, with 10 bases between. This CDR3 has 13 residues. J is TRBJ2-7 and V is TRBV27; D is undetermined. The sample was peripheral blood, taken on day 0 of AZD1222 vaccination. The sequence derives from an adult in good health. Written as DNA, the CDR3 is TGTGCCAGCACCCCAGCAGGCTCCTACGAGCAGTACTTC. Translating it yields CASTPAGSYEQYF.